This is a list of T cell receptor beta chains from one sample in a study of CD8+CD57+ T cells in acquired aplastic anemia. MiXCR, run by TCRdb on the reads, gives a single entry per CDR3 protein. The sample includes 100,000 to 150,000 distinct CDR3 sequences, around 48% of them seen just once. Source material: sorted CD4+, CD8+, or CD8+CD57+ T cells (not recorded which) from PBMCs. The source of these receptors is a human donor in good health, serving as a control. The CDR3 runs from the conserved cysteine through the conserved F or W. The order of the fields is J gene, clone size, D gene, V gene, CDR3 length, CDR3 protein, CDR3 DNA. The D gene is left open where the match is weak. Some rows have no size entry. The others give once, few or many, or a class for an expanded clone.

J: TRBJ2-7
size: -
D: TRBD2
V: TRBV10-1
length: 14
CDR3: CASSAGTSGGPQRF
DNA: TGCGCCAGCAGTGCCGGGACTAGCGGGGGCCCTCAACGCTTC

J: TRBJ2-7
size: -
D: -
V: TRBV10-3
length: 16
CDR3: CAISGGEDAPPYEQYF
DNA: TGTGCCATCAGTGGGGGGGAGGACGCACCTCCCTACGAGCAGTACTTC

J: TRBJ1-1
size: few
D: TRBD1
V: TRBV6-2/TRBV6-3
length: 16
CDR3: CASSSGTGLKNTEAFF
DNA: TGTGCCAGCAGTTCCGGGACAGGGCTAAAGAACACTGAAGCTTTCTTT

J: TRBJ1-5
size: -
D: -
V: TRBV10-3
length: 13
CDR3: CAISETSNQPQHF
DNA: TGTGCCATCAGTGAGACCAGTAATCAGCCCCAGCATTTT

J: TRBJ2-1
size: -
D: -
V: TRBV7-6
length: 14
CDR3: CASSLAPTRSEQFF
DNA: TGTGCCAGCAGCTTAGCCCCGACGAGGAGTGAGCAGTTCTTC

J: TRBJ2-7
size: -
D: -
V: TRBV2
length: 13
CDR3: CASGESRAYEQYF
DNA: TGTGCCAGTGGGGAATCTCGGGCCTACGAGCAGTACTTC

J: TRBJ2-5
size: few
D: TRBD2
V: TRBV14
length: 16
CDR3: CVSSQGNSGGRETQYF
DNA: TGTGTCAGCAGCCAAGGCAATAGCGGGGGGCGCGAGACCCAGTACTTC

J: TRBJ2-3
size: many
D: TRBD2
V: TRBV6-1
length: 14
CDR3: CASRGLADTDTQYF
DNA: TGTGCCAGCAGGGGACTAGCGGACACAGATACGCAGTATTTT

J: TRBJ1-2
size: -
D: TRBD1
V: TRBV10-3
length: 13
CDR3: CAVSEGTGYGYTF
DNA: TGTGCCGTCAGTGAGGGGACAGGTTACGGCTACACCTTC

J: TRBJ2-5
size: -
D: TRBD2
V: TRBV3-1
length: 18
CDR3: CASSPEAVAGGRVETQYF
DNA: TGTGCCAGCAGCCCCGAGGCCGTAGCGGGGGGGCGGGTGGAGACCCAGTACTTC

J: TRBJ2-1
size: many
D: -
V: TRBV5-1
length: 15
CDR3: CASSPTTRLGNEQFF
DNA: TGCGCCAGCAGCCCGACCACCCGCCTGGGTAATGAGCAGTTCTTC

J: TRBJ1-1
size: -
D: -
V: TRBV7-2
length: 13
CDR3: CASRLEGDTEAFF
DNA: TGTGCCAGCAGACTAGAGGGGGACACTGAAGCTTTCTTT

J: TRBJ2-5
size: many
D: TRBD2
V: TRBV7-2
length: 15
CDR3: CASRRMTSGGEAQYF
DNA: TGTGCCAGCAGGAGGATGACTAGCGGGGGTGAAGCCCAGTACTTC

J: TRBJ1-5
size: -
D: TRBD1
V: TRBV10-3
length: 13
CDR3: CAIGDRGNQPQHF
DNA: TGTGCCATCGGGGACAGGGGAAATCAGCCCCAGCATTTT

J: TRBJ1-3
size: many
D: -
V: TRBV9
length: 11
CDR3: CASSYGNTIYF
DNA: TGTGCCAGCAGCTACGGAAACACCATATATTTT

J: TRBJ2-7
size: -
D: TRBD2
V: TRBV6-1
length: 15
CDR3: CASSEAKREAYEQYF
DNA: TGTGCCAGCAGTGAAGCGAAGCGGGAGGCCTACGAGCAGTACTTC

J: TRBJ1-1
size: -
D: -
V: TRBV10-3
length: 13
CDR3: CAIRLYESTEAFF
DNA: TGTGCCATCAGGTTGTATGAGTCCACTGAAGCTTTCTTT

J: TRBJ1-3
size: few
D: -
V: TRBV29-1
length: 11
CDR3: CSGGQGNTIYF
DNA: TGCAGCGGAGGACAGGGAAACACCATATATTTT

J: TRBJ2-1
size: -
D: TRBD1
V: TRBV25-1
length: 15
CDR3: CASSPPGPDRDEQFF
DNA: TGTGCCAGCAGTCCCCCAGGGCCGGACAGGGATGAGCAGTTCTTC

J: TRBJ1-6
size: many
D: -
V: TRBV27
length: 15
CDR3: CASKGGGSYNSPLHF
DNA: TGTGCCAGCAAGGGGGGGGGGTCCTATAATTCACCCCTCCACTTT

J: TRBJ1-2
size: few
D: -
V: TRBV7-2
length: 12
CDR3: CASTRSIRGYTF
DNA: TGTGCCAGCACTCGTTCCATACGAGGCTACACCTTC

J: TRBJ1-2
size: -
D: -
V: TRBV29-1
length: 14
CDR3: CSVEGKAANYGYTF
DNA: TGCAGCGTTGAGGGGAAGGCAGCGAACTATGGCTACACCTTC

J: TRBJ1-1
size: many
D: TRBD1
V: TRBV12-3/TRBV12-4
length: 15
CDR3: CASSTGGSRNTEAFF
DNA: TGTGCCAGCAGTACAGGGGGGAGCAGGAACACTGAAGCTTTCTTT

J: TRBJ2-1
size: many
D: TRBD1
V: TRBV7-9
length: 14
CDR3: CASQGDRGYGEQFF
DNA: TGTGCCAGCCAAGGGGACAGGGGGTATGGTGAGCAGTTCTTC

J: TRBJ2-7
size: -
D: TRBD2
V: TRBV19
length: 17
CDR3: CASSGLAGGYRFYEQYF
DNA: TGTGCCAGTAGCGGACTAGCGGGGGGTTACAGATTCTACGAGCAGTACTTC

J: TRBJ2-5
size: -
D: TRBD2
V: TRBV20-1
length: 15
CDR3: CSARDLAGGQVTQYF
DNA: TGCAGTGCTAGAGACCTGGCGGGGGGACAAGTGACCCAGTACTTC

J: TRBJ2-7
size: few
D: TRBD1
V: TRBV27
length: 15
CDR3: CASSLGQGFPYEQYF
DNA: TGTGCCAGCAGTTTGGGACAGGGGTTTCCCTACGAGCAGTACTTC

J: TRBJ2-7
size: -
D: -
V: TRBV2
length: 12
CDR3: CAGSSTRDEQYF
DNA: TGTGCCGGCAGTTCCACACGGGACGAGCAGTACTTC

J: TRBJ1-3
size: -
D: -
V: TRBV19
length: 14
CDR3: CASSTSGSGNTIYF
DNA: TGTGCCAGTAGTACCTCCGGGTCTGGAAACACCATATATTTT

J: TRBJ2-3
size: -
D: TRBD2
V: TRBV10-2
length: 14
CDR3: CASSDTSGTDTQYF
DNA: TGCGCCAGCAGTGACACTAGCGGCACAGATACGCAGTATTTT

J: TRBJ2-3
size: many
D: TRBD2
V: TRBV3-1
length: 19
CDR3: CASRPTGVAGATFTDTQYF
DNA: TGTGCCAGCAGACCTACCGGCGTAGCGGGTGCCACCTTCACAGATACGCAGTATTTT

J: TRBJ2-5
size: many
D: TRBD2
V: TRBV5-8
length: 15
CDR3: CASSLRVSGGETQYF
DNA: TGTGCCAGCAGCTTACGCGTATCGGGGGGGGAGACCCAGTACTTC

J: TRBJ1-6
size: -
D: TRBD1
V: TRBV10-1
length: 16
CDR3: CASSAPGGQNNSPLHF
DNA: TGCGCCAGCAGTGCCCCAGGGGGCCAGAATAATTCACCCCTCCACTTT

J: TRBJ2-5
size: many
D: -
V: TRBV6-1
length: 14
CDR3: CASSETPSVETQYF
DNA: TGTGCCAGCAGTGAAACCCCCTCGGTGGAGACCCAGTACTTC

J: TRBJ2-7
size: many
D: -
V: TRBV12-3/TRBV12-4
length: 15
CDR3: CASGFQGRGTYEQYF
DNA: TGTGCCAGCGGCTTTCAGGGTCGGGGGACCTACGAGCAGTACTTC

J: TRBJ2-1
size: many
D: -
V: TRBV20-1
length: 13
CDR3: CSARPAGYNEQFF
DNA: TGCAGTGCTAGGCCAGCGGGCTACAATGAGCAGTTCTTC

J: TRBJ2-7
size: -
D: TRBD2
V: TRBV9
length: 13
CDR3: CASSTRGGHEQYF
DNA: TGTGCCAGCAGCACTCGGGGGGGCCACGAGCAGTACTTC

J: TRBJ2-5
size: -
D: TRBD1
V: TRBV6-1
length: 13
CDR3: CASGRGQRKTQYF
DNA: TGTGCCAGCGGAAGGGGGCAGCGAAAGACCCAGTACTTC

J: TRBJ2-7
size: -
D: TRBD1
V: TRBV12-3/TRBV12-4
length: 17
CDR3: CASSSSSEDRGAYEQYF
DNA: TGTGCCAGCAGTTCCAGCAGTGAGGACAGGGGAGCCTACGAGCAGTACTTC

J: TRBJ2-7
size: few
D: TRBD2
V: TRBV15
length: 15
CDR3: CATSNAGTRYYEQYF
DNA: TGTGCCACCAGCAATGCCGGGACTAGGTACTACGAGCAGTACTTC

J: TRBJ1-2
size: many
D: TRBD1
V: TRBV12-3/TRBV12-4
length: 16
CDR3: CASSLLGTGENYGYTF
DNA: TGTGCCAGCAGTTTACTCGGGACAGGGGAGAACTATGGCTACACCTTC

J: TRBJ2-1
size: -
D: -
V: TRBV13
length: 16
CDR3: CASSLGGAAILNEQFF
DNA: TGTGCCAGCAGCTTAGGCGGCGCAGCAATATTAAATGAGCAGTTCTTC

J: TRBJ2-1
size: -
D: -
V: TRBV15
length: 12
CDR3: CATSLRSHEQFF
DNA: TGTGCCACCAGTTTGAGGAGTCATGAGCAGTTCTTC

J: TRBJ1-1
size: -
D: -
V: TRBV6-2/TRBV6-3
length: 15
CDR3: CASSYRRGGHTEAFF
DNA: TGTGCCAGCAGTTACCGCCGGGGGGGGCACACTGAAGCTTTCTTT

J: TRBJ2-1
size: -
D: TRBD1
V: TRBV11-1
length: 15
CDR3: CASTPTGGAYNEQFF
DNA: TGTGCCAGCACTCCGACAGGGGGCGCGTACAATGAGCAGTTCTTC

J: TRBJ2-5
size: -
D: -
V: TRBV15
length: 17
CDR3: CATSRDSGGAQQETQYF
DNA: TGTGCCACCAGCAGAGATAGTGGGGGGGCCCAGCAAGAGACCCAGTACTTC

J: TRBJ1-2
size: -
D: -
V: TRBV13
length: 14
CDR3: CASSGPLRGRGYTF
DNA: TGTGCCAGCAGCGGACCTCTCAGGGGAAGAGGCTACACCTTC

J: TRBJ1-6
size: -
D: -
V: TRBV7-8
length: 14
CDR3: CASSLEQFGSPLHF
DNA: TGTGCCAGCAGCTTAGAACAGTTCGGTTCACCCCTCCACTTT

J: TRBJ1-2
size: -
D: -
V: TRBV12-3/TRBV12-4
length: 13
CDR3: CAITRGVDYGYTF
DNA: TGTGCCATCACGAGGGGGGTGGACTATGGCTACACCTTC

J: TRBJ2-3
size: many
D: TRBD2
V: TRBV2
length: 16
CDR3: CASRLSGGAGTDTQYF
DNA: TGTGCCAGCAGACTCAGCGGGGGGGCAGGGACAGATACGCAGTATTTT

J: TRBJ2-5
size: -
D: TRBD2
V: TRBV7-8
length: 17
CDR3: CASSMPASGGPQETQYF
DNA: TGTGCCAGTAGTATGCCCGCTAGCGGGGGGCCCCAAGAGACCCAGTACTTC

J: TRBJ2-1
size: -
D: TRBD2
V: TRBV29-1
length: 16
CDR3: CSVLGFPSGNFNEQFF
DNA: TGCAGCGTTCTAGGTTTCCCTAGCGGGAATTTCAATGAGCAGTTCTTC

J: TRBJ1-1
size: many
D: -
V: TRBV5-1
length: 15
CDR3: CASSSRSRGNTEAFF
DNA: TGCGCCAGCAGCTCCAGAAGTAGGGGGAACACTGAAGCTTTCTTT

J: TRBJ1-3
size: -
D: -
V: TRBV5-4
length: 15
CDR3: CASSLDQDRGNTIYF
DNA: TGTGCCAGCAGCTTGGACCAGGATCGGGGAAACACCATATATTTT

J: TRBJ1-4
size: many
D: -
V: TRBV5-4
length: 16
CDR3: CASSSGVGATNEKLFF
DNA: TGTGCCAGCAGTTCAGGGGTCGGAGCAACTAATGAAAAACTGTTTTTT

J: TRBJ1-6
size: many
D: -
V: TRBV7-2
length: 16
CDR3: CASSPSGTEYNSPLHF
DNA: TGTGCCAGCAGCCCCAGCGGCACTGAATATAATTCACCCCTCCACTTT

J: TRBJ2-7
size: few
D: TRBD1
V: TRBV7-8
length: 14
CDR3: CASSLGQGMTEQYF
DNA: TGTGCCAGCAGCTTAGGACAGGGTATGACCGAGCAGTACTTC

J: TRBJ1-2
size: -
D: TRBD1
V: TRBV29-1
length: 14
CDR3: CSVNGQGRLYGYAF
DNA: TGCAGCGTGAACGGACAGGGGAGGCTATATGGCTACGCCTTC

J: TRBJ2-7
size: once
D: TRBD1
V: TRBV7-9
length: 15
CDR3: CASSSPGTGNYEQYF
DNA: TGTGCCAGCAGCTCCCCCGGGACAGGGAACTACGAGCAGTACTTC